This TCR beta chain was obtained from a study of blood T cell repertoires in COVID-19 (TCRdb year 2020). Regarding the study in general: Samples covering the acute and convalescent phases of COVID-19 were provided by collaborators in the United States, Italy and Spain. The material from the prospective study consisted of cDNA or gDNA derived from T cells, B-cell-depleted T cells, or PBMCs. The dataset comprised deeply sampled blood TCRbeta repertoires from subjects exposed to, actively infected with, or recovered from COVID-19. A freely available public database, intended as a resource for researchers studying the immune response to SARS-CoV-2, is where the repertoires were released. Samples came from the ongoing ImmuneRACE study (first 160 participants) plus 1,254 subjects from 6 global collaborators. A de-identified subject ID, COVID-19 status, age in years and sex were almost always included in the sample metadata. HLA class I and class II types, where available, came from metadata supplied by the sample provider rather than from assay-based typing.

Worth noting for this clone: It lacks a known antigen. No clone much larger than this one lies a single base away; base qualities are absent.

In Seattle, one collaborating source enrolled patients while the infection was active and tracked those patients longitudinally over the course of disease. Collaborating institutions collected whole blood in K2EDTA tubes following their own protocols. Collaborator samples were shipped for TCRbeta analysis as frozen whole blood, isolated PBMCs, or DNA extracted from either sample type. Points the paper makes about the study in general: How much clinical and demographic metadata was included differed by source and by participant, and the metadata was provided uncurated.

Reading the germline V gene (reference sequence) gives CDR1 SEHNR and CDR2 FQNEAQ. Between the V and J ends, shortened by 5 bases and 3 bases respectively, the junction contains 14 bases. The CDR3 sequence holds 14 residues, the cysteine and phenylalanine included. CDR3 DNA only is kept here, 42 bases in frame from base 1. TCRbeta CDR3 regions were amplified from genomic DNA by means of the immunoSEQ Assay, a bias-controlled multiplex PCR. As for the authors' bioinformatics: Within the assay, amplification of reference gene primers was used to estimate how many nucleated cells each sample contained. To quantify the absolute abundance of each unique TCRbeta CDR3 rearrangement, sequence reads were collapsed and filtered. For each sample, productive Simpson clonality was calculated as the square root of Simpson's diversity index over productive rearrangements. Sourced from immuneACCESS, this table was stored by TCRdb with only in-frame sequences that have V and J called. A share of the clones is absent; for the studies checked, an unresolved V gene accounts for under half, and the remainder has no known explanation. The DNA gave D and trimming, while V, J and clone size come from that table. The sample profile shows more than 200,000 clones; approximately 78% of them were found once. Around 8% of the sample comes from the top ten.

The sample consisted of peripheral blood. This sequence was found in a woman aged 80 or over with COVID-19, enrolled during active disease. The rearranged segments are TRBV7-9 and TRBJ2-7, with no reliable assignment of the D segment. The CDR3 protein is CASSPLVEHYEQYF. The nucleotide sequence reads as follows: TGTGCCAGCAGCCCCCTCGTCGAGCACTACGAGCAGTACTTC.